The 32 T cell receptor beta chains in this list originate from one sample, sequenced in a study of shared clonotypes between healthy human individuals. The repertoire was sequenced with immunoSEQ multiplex PCR; TCRdb's copy has only in-frame clones and lacks some. The table records over 2 million clones, about nine tenths of them present only once. The source material was naive CD4+ T cells from PBMCs. The sample's subset: CD45RA+ positively selected. Source of these receptors: a man between 18 and 35 years old in good health. Some clones in this sample may be carry-over from other donors' samples.

This clone has only one observation. The chain uses TRBV10-2 and TRBJ1-2, with 8 bases lining up with TRBD1. The CDR3 spans 13 residues. V trimming: 8 bases; J trimming: 4 bases; junction bases outside the gene matches: 6. Per the germline V gene, CDR1 is WSHSY and CDR2 is SAAADI. CDR3 residues: CASVEDRAYGYTF. CDR3 in DNA: TGCGCCAGCGTCGAGGACAGGGCCTATGGCTACACCTTC.

J is TRBJ1-1 and V is TRBV6-5; D gene unclear. Trimming left V 3 bases short and J 2 bases short, with 7 bases between. Germline assignment: CDR1 MNHEY and CDR2 SVGAGI. This CDR3 comprises 13 residues. The CDR3 reads CASSYGFNTEAFF. DNA of the CDR3: TGTGCCAGCAGTTATGGGTTCAACACTGAAGCTTTCTTT.

The chain couples TRBV28 to TRBJ2-7, with D unresolved. The CDR3 is 15 residues long. Deletions cut 6 bases from V and 2 bases from J, with 17 bases between. Germline V CDR1 and CDR2: MDHEN, SYDVKM. CDR3 sequence (DNA): TGTGCCAGCAGAACTACAGACTCGAGAACCTACGAGCAGTACTTC. Translation gives CASRTTDSRTYEQYF.

The chain links TRBV19 to TRBJ2-5; TRBD1 matches 8 bases. The germline CDR1 and CDR2 sequences are LNHDA and SQIVND (reference sequence). The CDR3 is made up of 16 amino acids. The J segment lost 0 bases and the V segment lost 5 bases, leaving 8 bases of the junction unmatched. CDR3 sequence reads: CASSPRQGRNQETQYF. Written as DNA, the CDR3 is TGTGCCAGTAGTCCGAGACAGGGGCGGAACCAAGAGACCCAGTACTTC.

This rearrangement joins TRBV28 to TRBJ1-5, with 12 bases identical to TRBD1. V gave up 6 bases and J gave up 2 bases; unmatched junction bases: 2. Germline assignment: CDR1 MDHEN and CDR2 SYDVKM. This CDR3 has 15 amino acids. DNA for the CDR3: TGTGCCAGCAGCGGGACAGGGGGCCGCAATCAGCCCCAGCATTTT. Protein product: CASSGTGGRNQPQHF.

The V call is TRBV18, the J call TRBJ2-6; no reliable D call. The CDR3 consists of 14 residues. The germline CDR1 and CDR2 sequences are KGHSH and LQKENI. Trimming took off 6 bases at V and 4 bases at J, with 10 bases between the two ends. DNA of the CDR3: TGTGCCAGCTCGCGTTTGGCCGGGGCCAACGTCCTGACTTTC. Its protein is CASSRLAGANVLTF.

The J gene is TRBJ2-7, the V gene TRBV6-6; TRBD1 agrees at 9 bases. The germline CDR1 and CDR2 sequences are MNHNY and SVGAGI (reference sequence). The CDR3 sequence is 14 residues long. Trimming removed 2 bases from V and 3 bases from J; junction bases left unmatched: 2. Here the CDR3 reads CASSYGTGNYEQYF. CDR3 DNA: TGTGCCAGCAGTTACGGGACAGGGAACTACGAGCAGTACTTC.

The chain combines TRBV2 with TRBJ1-1; TRBD1 matches 7 bases. V lost 6 bases, J lost 1 base, and 5 bases stayed unmatched. This CDR3 is built from 14 residues. Looked up from germline, CDR1 is SNHLY and CDR2 is FYNNEI. CDR3: CASSYGTANTEAFF. DNA of the CDR3: TGTGCCAGCAGCTACGGGACAGCGAACACTGAAGCTTTCTTT. Full variable domain (missing parts from reference TRBV2 and TRBJ1-1): EPEVTQTPSHQVTQMGQEVILRCVPISNHLYFYWYRQILGQKVEFLVSFYNNEISEKSEIFDDQFSVERPDGSNFTLKIRSTKLEDSAMYFCASSYGTANTEAFFGQGTRLTVV.

Remarks on this clone: The same CDR3 arises from other DNA sequences in this sample as well. The chain couples TRBV20-1 to TRBJ2-1; D gene uncertain. Trimming removed 5 bases at V and 8 bases at J, with 10 bases between. Germline CDR1 reads DFQATT; CDR2 reads SNEGSKA (reference sequence). The CDR3 has 11 amino acids. The CDR3: CSASRGDEQFF. As DNA, the CDR3 is TGCAGTGCTTCTCGCGGCGATGAGCAGTTCTTC.

As DNA, the CDR3 is TGTGCCAGCAGCCCGGAAAGGACTGAAGCTTTCTTT. Amino acid sequence: CASSPERTEAFF. V usage is TRBV11-2 and J usage is TRBJ1-1, with D unresolved. V shed 5 bases and J shed 5 bases, with 9 bases lying between them. Germline lookup yields CDR1 SGHAT and CDR2 FQNNGV. The CDR3 is 12 residues long.

The chain links TRBV19 to TRBJ2-7, with TRBD2 matching over 10 bases. The germline CDR1 and CDR2 sequences are LNHDA and SQIVND (reference sequence). V lost 2 bases and J lost 3; bases outside the gene matches: 4. The CDR3 runs 15 residues. CDR3 protein: CASSISQREGYEQYF. As DNA, the CDR3 is TGTGCCAGTAGTATATCCCAGCGGGAGGGCTACGAGCAGTACTTC.

The J gene is TRBJ2-6, the V gene TRBV6-1; D uncertain. This CDR3 contains 14 residues. Germline V gene data show CDR1 as MNHNS and CDR2 as SASEGT. Trimming shortened V by 6 bases and J by 4 bases, and 10 bases separated the two germline ends. CDR3 sequence (DNA): TGTGCCAGCAGCCCAATCCCCGGGGCCAACGTCCTGACTTTC. It is translated as CASSPIPGANVLTF.

The chain recombines TRBV2 with TRBJ2-1, with 8 bases fitting TRBD2. The CDR3 extends over 17 amino acids. J gave up 2 bases and V 1 base, and 7 bases lay outside the gene matches. The germline CDR1 and CDR2 sequences are SNHLY and FYNNEI. The DNA for the CDR3 is TGTGCCAGCAGTGAAGGAATGCTAGCGGGCACCTACAATGAGCAGTTCTTC. Translating gives CASSEGMLAGTYNEQFF.

This chain links TRBV6-5 with TRBJ2-3; D assignment may be TRBD1 or TRBD2 (5 bases each). This CDR3 comprises 14 residues. Trimming cost V 6 bases and J 0 bases, with 10 bases left between them. Germline V gene lookup returns CDR1 MNHEY and CDR2 SVGAGI. The chain's CDR3 is CASRRDGSTDTQYF. CDR3 DNA: TGTGCCAGCAGGAGGGACGGCAGCACAGATACGCAGTATTTT.

The CDR3 region is CSVVRFGSGDKAFF. DNA of the CDR3: TGCAGCGTTGTACGTTTTGGGTCCGGAGATAAAGCTTTCTTT. The chain employs TRBV29-1 and TRBJ1-1; D is unresolved. Looked up from germline, CDR1 is SQVTM and CDR2 is ANQGSEA. V was clipped by 4 bases and J by 9 bases, with 21 bases between them. This CDR3 comprises 14 residues.

The V and J genes are TRBV4-1 and TRBJ2-3, with 7 bases that match TRBD1. V gave up 2 bases and J gave up 3 bases; unmatched junction bases: 8. The CDR3 has 16 residues. Germline V lookup: CDR1 MGHRA, CDR2 YSYEKL. The CDR3 is CASSQIVGRGTDTQYF. The CDR3 DNA reads as TGCGCCAGCAGCCAAATTGTGGGCAGGGGGACAGATACGCAGTATTTT.

The V gene is TRBV19, the J gene TRBJ2-3, with TRBD1 matching 7 bases. The J segment lost 1 base and the V segment lost 5 bases, leaving 3 bases of the junction unmatched. The CDR3 contains 14 residues. Looked up from germline, CDR1 is LNHDA and CDR2 is SQIVND (reference sequence). The CDR3 DNA reads TGTGCCAGTAGTCAAGACAGGGGCACAGATACGCAGTATTTT. As protein: CASSQDRGTDTQYF.

This clone was counted a single time. The J gene is TRBJ1-4, the V gene TRBV5-4; TRBD1 matches at 9 bases. J lost 8 bases, V lost 9 bases, and 11 bases had no gene match. Germline V gene lookup returns CDR1 SGHNT and CDR2 YYREEE (reference sequence). This CDR3 contains 14 residues. The CDR3 region is CATTSGTGPEKLFF. The CDR3, as DNA: TGTGCCACCACCTCCGGGACAGGGCCCGAAAAACTGTTTTTT.

The chain couples TRBV7-8 to TRBJ1-4, with 8 bases that match TRBD1. The length of the CDR3 is 18 residues. V shed 4 bases, J shed 0 bases, and the junction held 10 bases outside the gene matches. Germline CDR1 reads SGHVS; CDR2 reads FQNEAQ. The DNA for the CDR3 is TGTGCCAGCAGCTCCACGAGGGCAGGGGGCGCAACTAATGAAAAACTGTTTTTT. Translation gives CASSSTRAGGATNEKLFF.

The rearrangement joins TRBV10-3 to TRBJ2-3; D is unresolved. Per germline, CDR1 ENHRY and CDR2 SYGVKD. V dropped 0 bases and J dropped 8 bases, with 9 bases sitting between them. This CDR3 is built from 13 residues. DNA for the CDR3: TGTGCCATCAGTGAGTCAGGGAAGGGTACGCAGTATTTT. It translates to CAISESGKGTQYF.

This chain connects TRBV28 to TRBJ2-3; D is tentatively TRBD1 or TRBD2 (5 bases each). V lost 2 bases to trimming and J lost 7 bases, with 10 bases between them. The CDR3 is 13 amino acids. CDR1 is MDHEN, CDR2 SYDVKM, per germline. The CDR3 DNA follows: TGTGCCAGCAGTTTAGGGGGAGCAAATACGCAGTATTTT. It encodes CASSLGGANTQYF.

The chain recombines TRBV19 with TRBJ1-5; no reliable D call. Germline V gene sequence: CDR1 LNHDA, CDR2 SQIVND (reference sequence). This CDR3 is 12 amino acids long. Trimming shortened V by 3 bases and J by 11 bases, and 11 bases separated the two germline ends. The CDR3, as DNA: TGTGCCAGTAGTATTTCTCTAGGATCCCAGCATTTT. The encoded protein is CASSISLGSQHF.

The chain carries TRBV9 and TRBJ1-2, with 10 bases matching TRBD1. Germline trimming cut 3 bases from V and 2 bases from J; bases unmatched to any gene: 4. Germline CDR1 and CDR2: SGDLS and YYNGEE. The CDR3 totals 15 residues. CDR3 bases: TGTGCCAGCAGCGGCTGGGACAGGGGAAACTATGGCTACACCTTC. Encoded protein: CASSGWDRGNYGYTF.

CDR3 region: CASAVDRGSNQPQHF. The CDR3 bases are TGTGCCAGTGCCGTGGACAGGGGGAGCAATCAGCCCCAGCATTTT. The V call is TRBV19, the J call TRBJ1-5; 10 nucleotides agree with TRBD1. Germline loops: CDR1 LNHDA, CDR2 SQIVND (reference sequence). Unmatched junction bases numbered 5, after V lost 8 bases and J lost 1 base. CDR3 length: 15 residues.

CDR3 region: CASSEASYNEQFF. CDR3 nucleotide sequence: TGCGCCAGCAGTGAAGCCTCCTACAATGAGCAGTTCTTC. V is TRBV10-1 and J is TRBJ2-1, with D hard to call. Germline CDR1 and CDR2: WNHNN and SYGVQD (reference sequence). V shed 3 bases and J shed 0 bases, with 3 bases lying between them. The CDR3 contains 13 residues.

This chain joins TRBV18 and TRBJ2-7; D may be TRBD1 (5 bases). The CDR3 has 15 residues. The V gene lost 1 base and the J gene lost 4 bases, with 14 bases spanning the gap. Germline-derived CDR1 and CDR2 are KGHSH and LQKENI. The CDR3 DNA is TGTGCCAGCTCACCACTTGTTACAGGACCTTACGAGCAGTACTTC. Protein: CASSPLVTGPYEQYF.

The V call is TRBV4-1, the J call TRBJ1-1; 7 nucleotides line up with TRBD1. Germline CDR1 MGHRA, CDR2 YSYEKL. V lost 2 bases to trimming and J lost 5 bases; unmatched junction nucleotides: 8. The CDR3 covers 15 residues. This chain's CDR3 is CASSQPTGASTEAFF. The CDR3 region has the DNA TGCGCCAGCAGCCAACCAACAGGGGCGAGTACTGAAGCTTTCTTT.

The V call is TRBV28, the J call TRBJ2-5; 13 nucleotides match TRBD2. This CDR3 is built from 14 residues. Germline CDR1 is MDHEN and CDR2 is SYDVKM. Trimming took 6 bases from V and 9 from J; bases not matched to a gene: 7. The CDR3 loop is CASSRLAGGPAQYF. The CDR3 nucleotides read TGTGCCAGCAGCCGACTAGCGGGAGGACCTGCCCAGTACTTC.

The J gene is TRBJ1-5, the V gene TRBV18; D not certain. V shed 3 bases and J shed 6 bases, with 3 bases lying between them. The CDR3 consists of 11 residues. Germline V gives CDR1 KGHSH, CDR2 LQKENI. The CDR3 DNA reads TGTGCCAGCTCACCCCCTCAGCCCCAGCATTTT. It encodes CASSPPQPQHF.

This chain joins TRBV6-4 and TRBJ1-5; D is possibly TRBD1 (6 bases). The CDR3 is made up of 15 amino acids. CDR1 MRHNA and CDR2 SNTAGT come from the germline V gene. Trimming removed 6 bases at V and 2 bases at J, with 14 bases between. The CDR3 here is CASSLTGDRNQPQHF. The DNA of the CDR3 is TGTGCCAGCAGCCTGACAGGCGATCGCAATCAGCCCCAGCATTTT.

The V and J genes are TRBV4-3 and TRBJ2-1, with 9 bases fitting TRBD2. The CDR3 length is 17 residues. Germline CDR1 reads LGHNA; CDR2 reads YSLEER. Trimming cost V 1 base and J 2 bases; bases outside gene matches: 6. The CDR3 sequence is CASSQVRPSGTYNEQFF. In nucleotides, the CDR3 is TGCGCCAGCAGCCAAGTTCGTCCTAGCGGGACCTACAATGAGCAGTTCTTC.

The V and J genes are TRBV27 and TRBJ2-3; TRBD2 matches at 16 bases. The germline CDR1 and CDR2 sequences are MNHEY and SMNVEV (reference sequence). This CDR3 region has 19 residues. V lost 8 bases and J lost 4; bases outside the gene matches: 15. CDR3 in amino acids: CASRYWTGTSGRASDTQYF. The DNA for the CDR3 is TGTGCCAGCCGCTATTGGACCGGGACTAGCGGGAGGGCATCAGATACGCAGTATTTT.